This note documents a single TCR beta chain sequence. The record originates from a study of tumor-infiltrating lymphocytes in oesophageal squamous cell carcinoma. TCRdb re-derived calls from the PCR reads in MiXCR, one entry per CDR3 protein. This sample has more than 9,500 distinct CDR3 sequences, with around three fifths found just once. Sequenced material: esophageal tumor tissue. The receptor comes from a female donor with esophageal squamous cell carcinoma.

CDR3 bases: TGTGCCAACAGTTATTACCAAGGAACGAACACCGGGGAGCTGTTTTTT. Translated, it gives CANSYYQGTNTGELFF. This chain joins TRBV7-2 and TRBJ2-2; D ambiguous. The V and J ends lost 10 bases and 0 bases respectively, with 18 bases between them. The CDR3 loop spans 16 amino acids. Germline V gene sequence: CDR1 SGHTA, CDR2 FQGNSA.